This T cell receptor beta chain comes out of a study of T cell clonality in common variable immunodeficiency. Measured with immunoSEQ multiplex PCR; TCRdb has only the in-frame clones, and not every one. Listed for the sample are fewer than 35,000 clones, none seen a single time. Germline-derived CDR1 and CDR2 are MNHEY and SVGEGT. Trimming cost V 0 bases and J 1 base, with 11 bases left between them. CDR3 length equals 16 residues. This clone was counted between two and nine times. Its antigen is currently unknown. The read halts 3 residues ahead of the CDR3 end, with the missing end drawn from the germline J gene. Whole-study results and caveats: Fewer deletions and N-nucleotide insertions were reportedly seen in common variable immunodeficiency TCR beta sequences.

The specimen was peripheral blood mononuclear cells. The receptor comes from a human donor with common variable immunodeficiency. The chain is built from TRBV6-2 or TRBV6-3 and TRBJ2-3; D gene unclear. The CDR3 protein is CASSYSLVVGTDTQYF. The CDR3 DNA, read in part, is TGTGCCAGCAGTTACTCCCTAGTTGTGGGCACAGATACG.